These T cell receptor beta chains were read from a single sample in a study of CD8 T cells in Susac syndrome. MiXCR, run by TCRdb on the immunoSEQ multiplex PCR reads, gives a single entry per CDR3 protein. The sample holds approximately 110,000 distinct CDR3 sequences, approximately 95% seen once. The material sequenced was CD8+ T cells from PBMCs. The receptors originated from a human donor with multiple sclerosis. CDR3s include the opening cysteine and the closing phenylalanine or tryptophan. Fields, in order: D gene, V gene, clone size, J gene, CDR3 DNA, CDR3 protein. The D gene is left open where the match is weak. Not all rows give a size; the values are once, few, many and, for expanded clones, a class.

-,TRBV7-9,-,TRBJ2-7,TGTGCCAGCAGCTTAGGGTGGGGGCCAAGAATCGAGCAGTACTTC,CASSLGWGPRIEQYF
-,TRBV7-8,-,TRBJ2-4,TGTGCCAGCAGCCCCCGGGGGAACCTAGCCAAAAACATTCAGTACTTC,CASSPRGNLAKNIQYF
-,TRBV19,-,TRBJ1-5,TGTGCCAGTAGTATAAAGGGGAGGCAGCCCCAGCATTTT,CASSIKGRQPQHF
-,TRBV21-1,-,TRBJ2-5,TGTGCCAGCAGGAGAGGACTCAAAGAGACCCAGTACTTC,CASRRGLKETQYF
-,TRBV20-1,-,TRBJ1-5,TGCAGTGCTTCTCCCCGGGGCCGGGGTCAGCCCCAGCATTTT,CSASPRGRGQPQHF
TRBD1,TRBV11-2,-,TRBJ2-5,TGTGCCAGCAGCTTCCGGACAGGGGACAGGGAGACCCAGTACTTC,CASSFRTGDRETQYF
-,TRBV27,-,TRBJ2-2,TGTGCCAGCAGTTTATTTGGAGTAAGGAACACCGGGGAGCTGTTTTTT,CASSLFGVRNTGELFF
-,TRBV4-1,-,TRBJ2-3,TGCGCCAGCAGCCTAAGCGGTCGGGGGCCCGGGGATACGCAGTATTTT,CASSLSGRGPGDTQYF
-,TRBV5-5,once,TRBJ2-2,TGTGCCAGCAGCTCCCCGGGGGACCTTCCCACCGGGGAGCTGTTTTTT,CASSSPGDLPTGELFF
-,TRBV5-6,-,TRBJ2-1,TGTGCCAGCAGCCCTAGACACAATGAGCAGTTCTTC,CASSPRHNEQFF
TRBD2,TRBV9,-,TRBJ2-3,TGTGCCAGCAGCGCAACGGGACTAGCGGGACCAGATACGCAGTATTTT,CASSATGLAGPDTQYF
TRBD2,TRBV15,-,TRBJ2-1,TGTGCCACCAGCTCCTCTCTCGCGCGGGAGCTATACAATGAGCAGTTCTTC,CATSSSLARELYNEQFF
-,TRBV6-2/TRBV6-3,-,TRBJ2-1,TGTGCCAGCAGACCCCCCGGGACACCTTACAATGAGCAGTTCTTC,CASRPPGTPYNEQFF
TRBD1,TRBV12-5,-,TRBJ2-7,TGTGCTAGTGGTACTCAGGGGGCCTACGAGCAGTACTTC,CASGTQGAYEQYF
TRBD2,TRBV28,-,TRBJ2-7,TGTGCCAGCATGGGGGGGGCCTACGAGCAGTACTTC,CASMGGAYEQYF
-,TRBV12-3/TRBV12-4,-,TRBJ2-5,TGTGCCAGCAGACGCCACAGGGACCGTTGGGAGACCCAGTACTTC,CASRRHRDRWETQYF
-,TRBV9,-,TRBJ2-3,TGTGCCAGCAGCGTAGAAGGGGTTAGCACAGATACGCAGTATTTT,CASSVEGVSTDTQYF
-,TRBV29-1,-,TRBJ2-1,TGCAGCGTTGAACTGCCATTACAGCAGTTCTTC,CSVELPLQQFF
-,TRBV29-1,-,TRBJ2-5,TGCAGCGTTGAAGGTTCCACCCGCGGGCAGACCCAGTACTTC,CSVEGSTRGQTQYF
-,TRBV5-1,-,TRBJ1-2,TGCGCCAGCAGCGGCCTTGGGGGAGGCTATGGCTACACCTTC,CASSGLGGGYGYTF
-,TRBV29-1,-,TRBJ1-1,TGCAGCGTGAAGGACATCCACGCGGAGGCTTTCTTT,CSVKDIHAEAFF
TRBD1,TRBV7-8,-,TRBJ2-1,TGTGCCAGCAGCATCCGGGACAGAGGGAACCCCCCATACAATGAGCAGTTCTTC,CASSIRDRGNPPYNEQFF
-,TRBV30,-,TRBJ2-1,TGTGCCTGGAGTAGCCCCGTGGACTCTAGCTCCTACAATGAGCAGTTCTTC,CAWSSPVDSSSYNEQFF
-,TRBV12-5,-,TRBJ2-1,TGTGCTAGTGGTCCATGGACCGGGAGCAATGAGCAGTTCTTC,CASGPWTGSNEQFF
-,TRBV12-3/TRBV12-4,-,TRBJ2-1,TGTGCCAGCAGTCCCCGGGGGGACAACAATGAGCAGTTCTTC,CASSPRGDNNEQFF
TRBD1,TRBV9,-,TRBJ2-5,TGTGCCAGCAGCGCCGCAGGGGGCGGTGGCGAGACCCAGTACTTC,CASSAAGGGGETQYF
-,TRBV15,-,TRBJ2-1,TGTGCCACCAGCAGAGCCTGGACCGAGCAGTTCTTC,CATSRAWTEQFF
-,TRBV7-2,-,TRBJ2-3,TGTGCCAGCAGCTTCCTCCGGGCAGATACGCAGTATTTT,CASSFLRADTQYF
-,TRBV30,-,TRBJ1-1,TGTGCCTGGAGCGCATGGACTGGAACTGAAGCTTTCTTT,CAWSAWTGTEAFF
-,TRBV9,-,TRBJ2-7,TGTGCCAGCAGCGTAGGAAAGACAGTGGCCGAGCAGTACTTC,CASSVGKTVAEQYF
-,TRBV6-5,-,TRBJ1-2,TGTGCCAGCAGGGAGTATGGCTACACCTTC,CASREYGYTF
-,TRBV7-9,once,TRBJ2-1,TGTGCCAGCAGCTCGGGACAAGCCCAGTTCTTC,CASSSGQAQFF
-,TRBV4-1,-,TRBJ2-3,TGCGCCAGCAGCCCACGGGACACCAGTTCATCAGATACGCAGTATTTT,CASSPRDTSSSDTQYF
TRBD1,TRBV9,-,TRBJ2-1,TGTGCCAGCAGCGTAGGTGGGACAGGGGGATACAATGAGCAGTTCTTC,CASSVGGTGGYNEQFF
-,TRBV27,-,TRBJ1-2,TGTGCCAGCAGTTTGTCCAGGACTGGCTATGGCTACACCTTC,CASSLSRTGYGYTF
-,TRBV7-3,-,TRBJ1-1,TGTGCCAGCAGCCCACGGGCCCCGCTAGAGAACACTGAAGCTTTCTTT,CASSPRAPLENTEAFF
-,TRBV28,-,TRBJ1-5,TGTGCCAGCAGACCTACGGTGGGCAATCAGCCCCAGCATTTT,CASRPTVGNQPQHF
TRBD1,TRBV20-1,-,TRBJ1-4,TGCAGTGCTACCCGGACAGGGGATAATGAAAAACTGTTTTTT,CSATRTGDNEKLFF
-,TRBV29-1,once,TRBJ1-2,TGCAGCGCCCAGGGTATTAATGGCTACACCTTC,CSAQGINGYTF
-,TRBV29-1,-,TRBJ1-5,TGCAGCCCCGCACCAACAGGGCCGATTAGCAATCAGCCCCAGCATTTT,CSPAPTGPISNQPQHF
-,TRBV4-1,-,TRBJ2-1,TGCGCCAGCAGCCAAGATAAGGTCAATGAGCAGTTCTTC,CASSQDKVNEQFF
-,TRBV12-3/TRBV12-4,-,TRBJ1-2,TGTGCCAGCAGTTTATTCGGCCTCGGCTATGGCTACACCTTC,CASSLFGLGYGYTF
-,TRBV20-1,-,TRBJ1-2,TGCAGTGCTAGAGTCTCGGGGCAGTATGGCTACACCTTC,CSARVSGQYGYTF
-,TRBV9,-,TRBJ2-7,TGTGCCAGCAGTGGAGGGACACACTACGAGCAGTACTTC,CASSGGTHYEQYF
-,TRBV30,-,TRBJ2-7,TGTGCCTGGAGACCAGACAGTACGTACTACGAGCAGTACTTC,CAWRPDSTYYEQYF